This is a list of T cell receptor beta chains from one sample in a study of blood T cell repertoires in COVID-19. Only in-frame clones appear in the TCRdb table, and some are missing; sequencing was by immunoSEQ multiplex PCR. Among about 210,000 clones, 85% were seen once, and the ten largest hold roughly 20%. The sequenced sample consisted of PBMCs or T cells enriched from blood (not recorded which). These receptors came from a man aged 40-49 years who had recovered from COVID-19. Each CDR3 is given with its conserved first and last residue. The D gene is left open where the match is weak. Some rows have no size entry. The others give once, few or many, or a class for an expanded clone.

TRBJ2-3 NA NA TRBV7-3 TGTGCCAGCAGCCAGAGCTCTAGCCTTTCGATATTACGTCCCCCAGATACGCAGTATTTT CASSQSSSLSILRPPDTQYF
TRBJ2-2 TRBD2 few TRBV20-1 TGCAGTGCTAGTAGCGGGAGAATCGACACCGGGGAGCTGTTTTTT CSASSGRIDTGELFF
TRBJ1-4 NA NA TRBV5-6 TGTGCCAGCAGCTTGTTCGCAGGAGGCACTAATGAAAAACTGTTTTTT CASSLFAGGTNEKLFF
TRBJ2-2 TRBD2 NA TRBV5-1 TGCGCCAGCAGCCAGGGTAATAGCGGGAGGACCGGGGAGCTGTTTTTT CASSQGNSGRTGELFF
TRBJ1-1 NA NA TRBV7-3 TGTGCCAGCAGCTTACAGGGGAACACTGAAGCTTTCTTT CASSLQGNTEAFF
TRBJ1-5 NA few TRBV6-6 TGTGCCAGCAGTTACGCAGAGGCCAATCAGCCCCAGCATTTT CASSYAEANQPQHF
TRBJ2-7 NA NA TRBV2 TGTGCCAGCACGGGGATAGGGGAGCAGTACTTC CASTGIGEQYF
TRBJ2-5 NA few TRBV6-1 TGTGCCAGCAGTGACCGGGGGGCGGTGACCCAGTACTTC CASSDRGAVTQYF
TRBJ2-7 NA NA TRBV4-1 TGCGCCAGCAGCCAAGATCGAGAGGAAACCTACGAGCAGTACTTC CASSQDREETYEQYF
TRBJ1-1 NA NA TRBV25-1 TGTGCCAGCACGGGTGGAGTATGGATGAACACTGAAGCTTTCTTT CASTGGVWMNTEAFF
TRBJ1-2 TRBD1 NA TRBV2 TGTGCCAGCAGAGGGACAGCAGCCTATGGCTACACCTTC CASRGTAAYGYTF
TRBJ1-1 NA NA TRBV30 TGTGCCTGGAGTGCCAGACTCCGGGATACTGAAGCTTTCTTT CAWSARLRDTEAFF
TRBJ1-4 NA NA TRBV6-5 TGTGCCAGCAGTCCCCAGGGATATTCTGAAAAACTGTTTTTT CASSPQGYSEKLFF
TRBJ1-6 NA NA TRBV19 TGTGCCAGTAGTATAGCCTCGGGACAAACTTATAATTCACCCCTCCACTTT CASSIASGQTYNSPLHF
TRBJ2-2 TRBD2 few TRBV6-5 TGTGCCAGCAGCAATAGCGGGAGGGTCGGGGAGCTGTTTTTT CASSNSGRVGELFF
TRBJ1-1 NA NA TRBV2 TGTGCCAGCAGTAAACAACCGAACACTGAAGCTTTCTTT CASSKQPNTEAFF
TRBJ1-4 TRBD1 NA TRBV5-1 TGCGCCAGCAGCCCAACAGGGGACCTAGGAAAACTGTTTTTT CASSPTGDLGKLFF
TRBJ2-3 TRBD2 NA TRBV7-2 TGTGCCAGCAGCTTAGGAACTAGCGGGAGCGGAAATACGCAGTATTTT CASSLGTSGSGNTQYF
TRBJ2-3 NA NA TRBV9 TGTGCCAGCAGCGTAGGGGGAGTTAGCACAGATACGCAGTATTTT CASSVGGVSTDTQYF
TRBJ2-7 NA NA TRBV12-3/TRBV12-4 TGTGCCAGCAGTTCGACGGGAGCCTACGAGCAGTACTTC CASSSTGAYEQYF
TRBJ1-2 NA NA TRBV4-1 TGCGCCAGCAGCCAAGGGGGACACCCCGATGTCAACTATGGCTACACCTTC CASSQGGHPDVNYGYTF
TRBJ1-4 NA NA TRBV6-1 TGTGCCAGCAGTGAAGCACGGGGTTCCAACTCCCCAACTAATGAAAAACTGTTTTTT CASSEARGSNSPTNEKLFF
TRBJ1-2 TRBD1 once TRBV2 TGTGCCAGCACCATAGGACAGGGGAACTATGGCTACACCTTC CASTIGQGNYGYTF
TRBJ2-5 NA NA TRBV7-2 TGTGCCAGCAGCCCCGAGAGTGTGGAGCAAGAGACCCAGTACTTC CASSPESVEQETQYF
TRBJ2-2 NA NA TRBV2 TGTGCCAGCAGTGAAGAAGCTTTCTCCGGGGAGCTGTTTTTT CASSEEAFSGELFF
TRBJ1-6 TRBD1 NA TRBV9 TGTGCCAGCAGCGCGGCACCGGGACAGGAGAGCTCCTATAATTCACCCCTCCACTTT CASSAAPGQESSYNSPLHF
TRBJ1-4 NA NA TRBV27 TGTGCCAGCAGCCGTCGGACAGATGAAAAACTGTTTTTT CASSRRTDEKLFF
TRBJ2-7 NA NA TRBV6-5 TGTGCCAGCACCAAGGGCGGGGGCGGCTACGAGCAGTACTTC CASTKGGGGYEQYF
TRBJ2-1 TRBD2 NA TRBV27 TGTGCCAGCGTTCCCGGGAGGAGCTCCTACAATGAGCAGTTCTTC CASVPGRSSYNEQFF
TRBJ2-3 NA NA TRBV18 TGTGCCAGCTCTACGGTCCATGGGGGCTCTAGCACAGATACGCAGTATTTT CASSTVHGGSSTDTQYF
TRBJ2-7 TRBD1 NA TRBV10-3 TGTGCCAATGGACAGGGGGGCGAGCAGTACTTC CANGQGGEQYF
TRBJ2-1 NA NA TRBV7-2 TGTGCCAGCAGCTACCGACAGAGTCGGAGTGAGCAGTTCTTC CASSYRQSRSEQFF
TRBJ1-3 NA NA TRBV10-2 TGCGCCAGCAGTGATCCAGGGGACATCTCTGGAAACACCATATATTTT CASSDPGDISGNTIYF
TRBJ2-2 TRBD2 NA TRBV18 TGTGCCAGCTCACCACCGGGACTAGCGGGAGCCGGGGAGCTGTTTTTT CASSPPGLAGAGELFF
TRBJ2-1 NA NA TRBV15 TGTGCCACCAGCGGAAAAGGACTTAACAATGAGCAGTTCTTC CATSGKGLNNEQFF
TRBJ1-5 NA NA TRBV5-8 TGTGCCAGCAGCCTACTCCAGGGCCCACAGCCCCAGCATTTT CASSLLQGPQPQHF
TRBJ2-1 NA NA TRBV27 TGTGCCAGCAGTTTATCGAGACTAGTAATCAATGAGCAGTTCTTC CASSLSRLVINEQFF
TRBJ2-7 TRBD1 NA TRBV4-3 TGCGCCAGCAGCCAGTCCCGGGACAGCTACTACGAGCAGTACTTC CASSQSRDSYYEQYF
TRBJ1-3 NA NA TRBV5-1 TGCGCCAGCAGCGAGACACCCAGCGGAACCACCATATATTTT CASSETPSGTTIYF
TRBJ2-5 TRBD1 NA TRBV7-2 TGTGCCAGCAGCCCCCGGACAGGGCAAGAGACCCAGTACTTC CASSPRTGQETQYF
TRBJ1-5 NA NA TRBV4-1 TGCGCCAGCAGCCCTAGGACAGAAAATCAGCCCCAGCATTTT CASSPRTENQPQHF
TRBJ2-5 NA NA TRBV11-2 TGTGCCAGCAGCCCCGGAGGCAGCAGCCAAGAGACCCAGTACTTC CASSPGGSSQETQYF
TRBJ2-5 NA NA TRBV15 TGTGCCATCAGACCGTCAGGGGCTCAAGAGACCCAGTACTTC CAIRPSGAQETQYF
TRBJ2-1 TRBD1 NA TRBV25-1 TGTGCCAGCACCGGGACAGCCTACAATGAGCAGTTCTTC CASTGTAYNEQFF
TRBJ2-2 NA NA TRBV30 TGTGCCTGGAGTGTTATTCTTCCTCCGGGGGAGCTGTTTTTT CAWSVILPPGELFF